What follows are 23 T cell receptor beta chains derived from one specimen sequenced in a study of T cell repertoires in cytomegalovirus infection. TCRdb used MiXCR to reprocess the reads, holding one entry per CDR3 protein. The sample contains under 850,000 distinct CDR3 sequences, 30% to 35% of which appear only once. For these receptors, no antigen is known. Sequenced here: cultured PBMCs, sampled from culture after CMV antigen stimulation. The receptors originated from a human donor in good health (CMV status not recorded). Some clones in this sample may be carry-over from other donors' samples.

There are many counts of this clonotype. V is TRBV7-2 and J is TRBJ1-6, with TRBD1 matching 7 bases. Germline CDR1 reads SGHTA; CDR2 reads FQGNSA. The V segment lost 5 bases and the J segment 7 bases; nucleotides outside the gene matches: 8. This CDR3 spans 15 amino acids. The CDR3 region has the DNA TGTGCCAGCAGCCTCAACAGGGGAGCCAATTCACCCCTCCACTTT. The encoded protein is CASSLNRGANSPLHF. The variable domain in full, with the rest retrieved from reference TRBV7-2 and TRBJ1-6, is GAGVSQSPSNKVTEKGKDVELRCDPISGHTALYWYRQSLGQGLEFLIYFQGNSAPDKSGLPSDRFSAERTGGSVSTLTIQRTQQEDSAVYLCASSLNRGANSPLHFGNGTRLTVT.

This clonotype appeared once. The chain is built from TRBV19 and TRBJ2-2, with D possibly being TRBD1 or TRBD2 (6 bases each). V was clipped by 5 bases and J by 7 bases, with 17 bases between them. This CDR3 spans 15 amino acids. Germline values: CDR1 LNHDA, CDR2 SQIVND (reference sequence). The CDR3 here is CASSPLYGGGGELFF. In DNA, the CDR3 is TGTGCCAGTAGTCCCCTTTACGGGGGCGGCGGGGAGCTGTTTTTT. Together with reference TRBV19 and TRBJ2-2, the CDR3 gives the full variable domain: DGGITQSPKYLFRKEGQNVTLSCEQNLNHDAMYWYRQDPGQGLRLIYYSQIVNDFQKGDIAEGYSVSREKKESFPLTVTSAQKNPTAFYLCASSPLYGGGGELFFGEGSRLTVL.

This clonotype was seen at least ten times. This chain connects TRBV7-2 to TRBJ2-1; D not certain. This CDR3 comprises 11 residues. Deletions cut 5 bases from V and 10 bases from J, with 9 bases between. Germline loops: CDR1 SGHTA, CDR2 FQGNSA. The CDR3 DNA sequence: TGTGCCAGCAGCCTCAAAGGCGAGCAGTTCTTC. It encodes CASSLKGEQFF.

CDR3 in DNA: TGCAGTGCTAGAGGGGTCGTGGGGACAGGGAGTAATTCACCCCTCCACTTT. It specifies CSARGVVGTGSNSPLHF. The chain carries TRBV20-1 and TRBJ1-6, with TRBD1 matching 9 bases. The CDR3 spans 17 residues. Germline CDR1 reads DFQATT; CDR2 reads SNEGSKA (reference sequence). Trimming removed 1 base from V and 6 bases from J; junction bases left unmatched: 10.

The chain recombines TRBV12-3 or TRBV12-4 with TRBJ1-5; D remains ambiguous. V was shortened by 1 base and J by 7 bases, with 11 bases between the two germline ends. The CDR3 covers 14 residues. The CDR3 reads CASSLGFRRQPQHF. Here the CDR3 DNA reads TGTGCCAGCAGTTTAGGATTTCGGAGGCAGCCCCAGCATTTT.

This clonotype was detected only a few times. This chain joins TRBV7-9 and TRBJ2-2; 9 nucleotides agree with TRBD2. The V gene's germline CDR1 is SEHNR and CDR2 FQNEAQ (reference sequence). V gave up 5 bases and J gave up 6 bases; unmatched junction bases: 10. This CDR3 is 16 amino acids long. The CDR3 protein is CASSPQAGGIPGELFF. The CDR3 region has the DNA TGTGCCAGCAGCCCTCAAGCGGGAGGAATACCCGGGGAGCTGTTTTTT.

This clonotype appeared a few times. CDR3 amino acids: CASSPPGRNYGYTF. In DNA, the CDR3 is TGTGCCAGCAGCCCTCCGGGGCGAAACTATGGCTACACCTTC. The chain joins TRBV7-2 to TRBJ1-2; tentatively, D is TRBD1 (5 bases). CDR3 length: 14 residues. The V and J ends lost 5 bases and 2 bases respectively, with 12 bases between them. Germline V gene sequence: CDR1 SGHTA, CDR2 FQGNSA.

The chain recombines TRBV11-2 with TRBJ2-7; 8 positions agree with TRBD1. This CDR3 has 14 amino acids. CDR1 SGHAT and CDR2 FQNNGV come from the germline V gene. The V gene end was trimmed by 3 bases and the J gene end by 3 bases; junction bases not matched to a gene: 4. The CDR3 bases are TGTGCCAGCAGCTTCGGACAGGGACTCTACGAGCAGTACTTC. Protein: CASSFGQGLYEQYF. Supplemented by reference TRBV11-2 and TRBJ2-7, the full variable domain reads EAGVAQSPRYKIIEKRQSVAFWCNPISGHATLYWYQQILGQGPKLLIQFQNNGVVDDSQLPKDRFSAERLKGVDSTLKIQPAKLEDSAVYLCASSFGQGLYEQYFGPGTRLTVT.

The rearrangement joins TRBV12-3 or TRBV12-4 to TRBJ2-1; 11 positions match TRBD2. J lost 3 bases, V lost 5 bases, and 6 bases had no gene match. The CDR3 is made up of 16 amino acids. The CDR3 region is CASSDPGTSGYNEQFF. Written as DNA, the CDR3 is TGTGCCAGCAGTGACCCCGGGACTAGCGGCTACAATGAGCAGTTCTTC.

The chain joins TRBV18 to TRBJ2-3; 9 nucleotides align to TRBD2. Germline loops: CDR1 KGHSH, CDR2 LQKENI. The CDR3 contains 14 residues. Trimming cost V 5 bases and J 7 bases; bases outside gene matches: 7. The CDR3 nucleotides are TGTGCCAGCTCAAGAATAGCGGGAGTAAATACGCAGTATTTT. Residues: CASSRIAGVNTQYF.

This clonotype occurred a few times. The V gene is TRBV12-3 or TRBV12-4, the J gene TRBJ1-1; 9 bases agree with TRBD1. The junction had 11 bases not matched to a gene; V was cut back by 5 bases and J by 4 bases. The CDR3 runs 16 residues. CDR3 sequence: CASSPRDRVYFTEAFF. DNA of the CDR3: TGTGCCAGCAGTCCCCGGGACAGGGTTTATTTCACTGAAGCTTTCTTT.

This clonotype turned up a few times. This rearrangement joins TRBV18 to TRBJ2-4; D is undetermined. Germline CDR1 and CDR2: KGHSH and LQKENI. The CDR3 sequence is 14 residues long. Between the trimmed V and J ends, which lost 1 base and 0 bases, there was a span of 4 bases. The CDR3 protein is CASSPQTAKNIQYF. CDR3 DNA: TGTGCCAGCTCACCACAGACAGCCAAAAACATTCAGTACTTC. The full variable domain, rest sourced from reference TRBV18 and TRBJ2-4, is NAGVMQNPRHLVRRRGQEARLRCSPMKGHSHVYWYRQLPEEGLKFMVYLQKENIIDESGMPKERFSAEFPKEGPSILRIQQVVRGDSAAYFCASSPQTAKNIQYFGAGTRLSVL.

This chain uses TRBV19 with TRBJ1-2; D is undetermined. The CDR3 runs to 16 residues. Between the trimmed V and J ends, which lost 7 bases and 0 bases, there was a span of 18 bases. Germline V gene sequence: CDR1 LNHDA, CDR2 SQIVND (reference sequence). For the CDR3, the DNA is TGTGCCAGTAATCCACAAGAGGTCAGAACTAACTATGGCTACACCTTC. As protein: CASNPQEVRTNYGYTF.

This clonotype has only a few counts. The rearrangement uses TRBV7-2 and TRBJ1-6; possible D gene TRBD1, 6 bases. The CDR3 contains 15 residues. Germline V gene data show CDR1 as SGHTA and CDR2 as FQGNSA. The V end lost 5 bases, the J end lost 10 bases, and 18 bases lay between the germline ends. The CDR3 protein is CASSPSGGDSSPLHF. For the CDR3, the DNA is TGTGCCAGCAGCCCCTCGGGGGGCGATTCGTCACCCCTCCACTTT.

This clonotype turned up a few times. V gene TRBV7-2 combines with J gene TRBJ2-7; D not resolved. V lost 1 base and J lost 6, with 10 bases in between. This CDR3 spans 13 amino acids. Per germline, CDR1 SGHTA and CDR2 FQGNSA. CDR3 sequence: CASSLEHRGEQYF. The CDR3 DNA follows: TGTGCCAGCAGCTTAGAGCACCGCGGCGAGCAGTACTTC.

V and J are TRBV6-8 and TRBJ2-3; D gene uncertain. The CDR3 is made up of 17 amino acids. The germline gives CDR1 MNHGY, CDR2 SAAAGT. V was shortened by 2 bases and J by 0 bases, with 15 bases between the two germline ends. CDR3 amino acids: CASSYTEQPPSTDTQYF. The CDR3 DNA reads as TGTGCCAGCAGTTACACGGAACAACCCCCTAGCACAGATACGCAGTATTTT.

This clonotype showed up just a few times. This sequence joins TRBV6-1 and TRBJ1-5; D is ambiguous. V was pared by 2 bases and J by 9 bases, with 11 bases between. The CDR3 spans 13 residues. CDR1 is MNHNS and CDR2 is SASEGT in the germline V gene. In nucleotides, the CDR3 is TGTGCCAGCAGTGAAATCAGGTTAGGGCCCCAGCATTTT. It codes for CASSEIRLGPQHF.

The sample holds a few counts of this clonotype. V and J are TRBV2 and TRBJ2-7; D is uncertain. The V gene lost 5 bases and the J gene lost 7 bases, with 9 bases spanning the gap. From germline, CDR1 is SNHLY and CDR2 FYNNEI. This CDR3 is built from 11 residues. CDR3 bases: TGTGCCAGCAGTACCTACACAGAGCAGTACTTC. It encodes CASSTYTEQYF. The entire variable domain, with the rest obtained from reference TRBV2 and TRBJ2-7, is as follows: EPEVTQTPSHQVTQMGQEVILRCVPISNHLYFYWYRQILGQKVEFLVSFYNNEISEKSEIFDDQFSVERPDGSNFTLKIRSTKLEDSAMYFCASSTYTEQYFGPGTRLTVT.

The rearrangement uses TRBV2 and TRBJ2-1, with unresolved D. The ends were cut back, 2 bases at V and 9 bases at J, with 11 bases in the middle. Germline V gene data show CDR1 as SNHLY and CDR2 as FYNNEI. There are 13 residues in the CDR3. CDR3 DNA: TGTGCCAGCAGTGAATATCCGGGTGGTGAGCAGTTCTTC. This sequence encodes CASSEYPGGEQFF. Using reference TRBV2 and TRBJ2-1 for the parts outside the CDR3, the full variable domain is EPEVTQTPSHQVTQMGQEVILRCVPISNHLYFYWYRQILGQKVEFLVSFYNNEISEKSEIFDDQFSVERPDGSNFTLKIRSTKLEDSAMYFCASSEYPGGEQFFGPGTRLTVL.

This clonotype was recorded many times. J is TRBJ1-1 and V is TRBV12-3 or TRBV12-4; tentatively, D is TRBD1 (6 bases). V lost 6 bases to trimming and J lost 3 bases, with 26 bases between them. This CDR3 region has 18 residues. The CDR3 is CASSLRGRGLILDTEAFF. The DNA for the CDR3 is TGTGCCAGCAGCCTGCGGGGGCGGGGACTCATTTTGGACACTGAAGCTTTCTTT.

The chain employs TRBV7-2 and TRBJ2-7, with 8 bases aligning to TRBD2. Germline loops: CDR1 SGHTA, CDR2 FQGNSA. The CDR3 is 15 amino acids. The J segment lost 0 bases and the V segment lost 5 bases, leaving 6 bases of the junction unmatched. CDR3 sequence reads: CASSISGGSSYEQYF. CDR3 DNA sequence: TGTGCCAGCAGCATAAGCGGGGGTTCCTCCTACGAGCAGTACTTC.

This clonotype was counted at least ten times. The chain combines TRBV7-2 with TRBJ2-2; D unresolved. Germline assignment: CDR1 SGHTA and CDR2 FQGNSA. V lost 1 base to trimming and J lost 3 bases, with 6 bases between them. CDR3 length: 14 residues. The CDR3 protein is CASSLGHYTGELFF. CDR3 coding DNA: TGTGCCAGCAGCTTAGGACATTACACCGGGGAGCTGTTTTTT. Combining the CDR3 with reference TRBV7-2 and TRBJ2-2 gives the whole variable domain GAGVSQSPSNKVTEKGKDVELRCDPISGHTALYWYRQSLGQGLEFLIYFQGNSAPDKSGLPSDRFSAERTGGSVSTLTIQRTQQEDSAVYLCASSLGHYTGELFFGEGSRLTVL.

The chain is built from TRBV5-6 and TRBJ1-6, with D uncertain. The CDR3 spans 15 residues. Germline CDR1 and CDR2: SGHDT and YYEEEE. V was cut by 4 bases and J by 3 bases, with 11 bases left in between. The CDR3 loop reads CASSHQSVYNSPLHF. The CDR3 DNA sequence: TGTGCCAGCAGCCACCAGTCCGTCTATAATTCACCCCTCCACTTT.